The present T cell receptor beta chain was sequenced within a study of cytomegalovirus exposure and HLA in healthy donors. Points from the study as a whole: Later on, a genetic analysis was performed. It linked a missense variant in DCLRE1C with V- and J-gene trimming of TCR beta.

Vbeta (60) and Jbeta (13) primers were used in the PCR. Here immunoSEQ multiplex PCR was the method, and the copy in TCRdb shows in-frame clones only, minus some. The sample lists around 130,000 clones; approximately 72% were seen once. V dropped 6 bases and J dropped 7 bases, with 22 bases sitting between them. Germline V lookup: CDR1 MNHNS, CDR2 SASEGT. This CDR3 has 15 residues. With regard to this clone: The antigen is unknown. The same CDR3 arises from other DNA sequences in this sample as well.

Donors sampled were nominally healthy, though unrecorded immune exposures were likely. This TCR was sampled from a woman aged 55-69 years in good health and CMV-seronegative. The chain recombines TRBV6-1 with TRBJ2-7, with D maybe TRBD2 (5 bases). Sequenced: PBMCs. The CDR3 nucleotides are TGTGCCAGCAGCGCCCTCGGGGAGCGTCTATGGGAGCAGTACTTC. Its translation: CASSALGERLWEQYF.